This entry describes one TCR beta chain. Germline-derived CDR1 and CDR2 are LNHDA and SQIVND (reference sequence). V lost 4 bases and J lost 0; bases outside the gene matches: 8. CDR3 length: 16 residues. This entry is derived from a study of T cells in Graves' hyperthyroidism and ophthalmopathy. The TCR beta CDR3 regions underwent amplification using RNA transcripts as the source. Researchers ran a first-round RT-PCR on the TCR CDR3 using the HTBI primer set. TCRdb reprocessed the multiplex PCR reads with MiXCR, giving one entry per CDR3 protein. The table shows under 750,000 distinct CDR3 sequences, with about 17% occurring only once.

Sample: blood. The chain couples TRBV19 to TRBJ1-2; the match to TRBD1 covers 7 bases. The receptor was derived from a woman in her forties or fifties with Graves' hyperthyroidism that later progressed to Graves' ophthalmopathy. For the CDR3, the DNA is TGTGCCAGTAGTACCTCGGGACAGCCTTCTAACTATGGCTACACCTTC. Protein: CASSTSGQPSNYGYTF.